A single sample is the source of the 26 T cell receptor beta chains below, sequenced in a study of CD8 T cells in ankylosing spondylitis. Each CDR3 protein gets one entry after TCRdb re-called the 5' RACE reads with MiXCR. The table has 30,000 to 45,000 distinct CDR3 sequences, approximately 3% seen once. The sample taken for sequencing was blood, either unsorted or a sorted T cell fraction (not recorded which). The receptor set was obtained from a male donor with ankylosing spondylitis or in good health (not recorded which).

At least ten counts were recorded for this clonotype. The chain couples TRBV9 to TRBJ2-2, with D tentatively TRBD2 (5 bases). The germline V gene encodes CDR1 SGDLS and CDR2 YYNGEE. The V and J ends lost 0 bases and 4 bases respectively, with 7 bases between them. The CDR3 spans 14 residues. Written as DNA, the CDR3 is TGTGCCAGCAGCGTAGGAGCGGTCACCGGGGAGCTGTTTTTT. Translating gives CASSVGAVTGELFF.

In its sample, this clonotype is medium-sized (0.01 to 0.1%). V usage is TRBV9 and J usage is TRBJ1-6; D may be TRBD1 (5 bases). Looked up from germline, CDR1 is SGDLS and CDR2 is YYNGEE. The CDR3 extends over 14 amino acids. V lost 0 bases, J lost 7 bases, and 8 bases lay in between. The DNA for the CDR3 is TGTGCCAGCAGCGTAGGGGGCAGCAATTCACCCCTCCACTTT. This codes for CASSVGGSNSPLHF.

At least ten counts were recorded for this clonotype. This sequence joins TRBV9 and TRBJ2-1, with 11 bases fitting TRBD2. Germline CDR1 is SGDLS and CDR2 is YYNGEE. With 2 bases clipped from V and 4 bases from J, the junction kept 5 bases outside the gene matches. This CDR3 has 16 residues. The CDR3 region is CASSVLGLAVYNEQFF. The CDR3 DNA follows: TGTGCCAGCAGCGTCCTGGGACTAGCGGTTTACAATGAGCAGTTCTTC.

This clonotype is classed as medium-sized. As DNA, the CDR3 is TGTGCCAGCAGCGATGGGACTTTAAGCAATCAGCCCCAGCATTTT. Amino acids: CASSDGTLSNQPQHF. The V gene is TRBV9, the J gene TRBJ1-5; D is perhaps TRBD1 (5 bases). The germline CDR1 and CDR2 sequences are SGDLS and YYNGEE. The CDR3 loop spans 15 amino acids. Trimming removed 3 bases at V and 1 base at J, with 11 bases between.

This clonotype was picked up many times. This CDR3 reads CASSAAGLAAETQYF. The CDR3 DNA sequence: TGTGCCAGCAGCGCCGCGGGACTAGCGGCGGAGACCCAGTACTTC. The V and J genes are TRBV9 and TRBJ2-5, with TRBD2 matching 11 bases. The CDR3 is 15 amino acids. Germline V gene sequence: CDR1 SGDLS, CDR2 YYNGEE. The junction had 6 bases not matched to a gene; V was cut back by 3 bases and J by 5 bases.

This clonotype has a count of ten or more. The chain carries TRBV9 and TRBJ2-1, with 16 nucleotides matching TRBD2. This CDR3 spans 13 amino acids. From germline, CDR1 is SGDLS and CDR2 YYNGEE. V shed 3 bases, J shed 15 bases, and the junction held 3 bases outside the gene matches. The CDR3 sequence: CASSEGTSGRVFF. CDR3 DNA: TGTGCCAGCAGCGAGGGGACTAGCGGGAGGGTGTTCTTC.

The sample holds many counts of this clonotype. V usage is TRBV9 and J usage is TRBJ1-2; TRBD1 agrees at 8 bases. This CDR3 comprises 15 residues. The germline V gene encodes CDR1 SGDLS and CDR2 YYNGEE. Trimming took 1 base from V and 2 from J; bases not matched to a gene: 4. CDR3 residues: CASSVLDRANYGYTF. As DNA, the CDR3 is TGTGCCAGCAGCGTATTGGACAGGGCCAACTATGGCTACACCTTC.

This clonotype was recorded at least ten times. This rearrangement joins TRBV27 to TRBJ2-3; 7 nucleotides align to TRBD1. The germline V gene has CDR1 MNHEY and CDR2 SMNVEV (reference sequence). CDR3 length: 13 residues. Trimming at V came to 9 bases and at J to 0 bases, leaving 3 bases not matched to a gene. Here the CDR3 DNA reads TGTGCCAGGACAGGGTGGAGCACAGATACGCAGTATTTT. It specifies CARTGWSTDTQYF.

On this clonotype itself: This may be a read error, as it is one base from a much larger clone. V gene TRBV9 combines with J gene TRBJ2-5; D assignment may be TRBD1 or TRBD2 (5 bases each). Trimming pared 5 bases from V and 7 bases from J, leaving 18 bases between. This CDR3 has 14 amino acids. Germline CDR1 and CDR2: SGDLS and YYNGEE. In nucleotides, the CDR3 is TGTGCCAGCAGAGCTGGGACCGAGCCGGGGACCCAGTACTTC. This codes for CASRAGTEPGTQYF.

In this sample, this clonotype turned up many times. J is TRBJ2-2 and V is TRBV9, with D maybe TRBD2 (5 bases). Per the germline V gene, CDR1 is SGDLS and CDR2 is YYNGEE. This CDR3 has 15 residues. V gave up 0 bases and J gave up 5 bases, with 11 bases separating them. DNA for the CDR3: TGTGCCAGCAGCGTAGACACGGGGAAAACCGGGGAGCTGTTTTTT. Amino acid sequence: CASSVDTGKTGELFF.

This clonotype was found many times. The gene calls are TRBV9 and TRBJ2-2; a weak D match, TRBD1 (6 bases). Trimming removed 2 bases at V and 0 bases at J, with 20 bases between. Germline V gene lookup returns CDR1 SGDLS and CDR2 YYNGEE. CDR3 length equals 19 residues. CDR3 DNA: TGTGCCAGCAGCGTGCGGACAGCTACGTATACCACGAACACCGGGGAGCTGTTTTTT. Amino acid sequence: CASSVRTATYTTNTGELFF.

This clonotype was seen a handful of times. The V call is TRBV9, the J call TRBJ2-5, with 8 bases fitting TRBD2. CDR3 length: 17 residues. The germline gives CDR1 SGDLS, CDR2 YYNGEE. V lost 0 bases, J lost 2 bases, and 9 bases stayed unmatched. As DNA, the CDR3 is TGTGCCAGCAGCGTAGCCCTGTCCAGCGGGGGACAAGAGACCCAGTACTTC. This sequence encodes CASSVALSSGGQETQYF.

This clonotype was seen many times. The chain has TRBV9 and TRBJ1-5; the D gene is possibly TRBD1 (5 bases). Germline V gives CDR1 SGDLS, CDR2 YYNGEE. Trimming cost V 4 bases and J 0 bases, with 8 bases left between them. CDR3 size: 14 residues. CDR3 region: CASSSDSSNQPQHF. Here the CDR3 DNA reads TGTGCCAGCAGCTCAGACAGTAGCAATCAGCCCCAGCATTTT.

This clonotype was found many times. The V call is TRBV9, the J call TRBJ1-1; TRBD1 might be the D (5 bases). Germline V gene sequence: CDR1 SGDLS, CDR2 YYNGEE. The V gene lost 0 bases and the J gene lost 6 bases, with 15 bases spanning the gap. This CDR3 has 15 residues. The CDR3 here is CASSVVMEGSSEAFF. In DNA form, the CDR3 reads TGTGCCAGCAGCGTAGTTATGGAGGGGAGCTCTGAAGCTTTCTTT.

This clonotype was seen repeatedly, ten times or more. V usage is TRBV9 and J usage is TRBJ2-3; D may match TRBD1 or TRBD2 (7 bases each). Looked up from germline, CDR1 is SGDLS and CDR2 is YYNGEE. Trimming cost V 4 bases and J 4 bases, with 25 bases left between them. This CDR3 contains 18 residues. The DNA of the CDR3 is TGTGCCAGCAGCTCCCGAGCGACGACAGGGAGGGGATCAGATACGCAGTATTTT. This encodes CASSSRATTGRGSDTQYF. The complete variable domain, with remaining parts taken from reference TRBV9 and TRBJ2-3, reads DSGVTQTPKHLITATGQRVTLRCSPRSGDLSVYWYQQSLDQGLQFLIQYYNGEERAKGNILERFSAQQFPDLHSELNLSSLELGDSALYFCASSSRATTGRGSDTQYFGPGTRLTVL.

The sample holds many counts of this clonotype. V usage is TRBV9 and J usage is TRBJ2-3; 12 nucleotides line up with TRBD2. The germline V gene has CDR1 SGDLS and CDR2 YYNGEE. With 3 bases clipped from V and 8 bases from J, the junction kept 7 bases outside the gene matches. The length of the CDR3 is 15 residues. CDR3 nucleotide sequence: TGTGCCAGCAGCGGGGGACTAGCGGGCGGCGGTACGCAGTATTTT. Protein sequence: CASSGGLAGGGTQYF.

This clonotype was seen ten or more times. The chain couples TRBV9 to TRBJ1-6; D ambiguous. In germline, CDR1 is SGDLS, CDR2 YYNGEE. The CDR3 is made up of 14 amino acids. V was clipped by 4 bases and J by 7 bases, with 12 bases between them. The CDR3 nucleotides are TGTGCCAGCAGCCTCGAGGGCCTGAATTCACCCCTCCACTTT. Its translation: CASSLEGLNSPLHF. The full variable domain, in which reference TRBV9 and TRBJ1-6 provide the parts outside the CDR3, is DSGVTQTPKHLITATGQRVTLRCSPRSGDLSVYWYQQSLDQGLQFLIQYYNGEERAKGNILERFSAQQFPDLHSELNLSSLELGDSALYFCASSLEGLNSPLHFGNGTRLTVT.

This clonotype was seen repeatedly, ten times or more. CDR3 protein: CASSLDHAISAKNIQYF. In nucleotides, the CDR3 is TGTGCCAGCAGCCTGGACCATGCAATCTCAGCCAAAAACATTCAGTACTTC. This chain uses TRBV9 with TRBJ2-4; unclear D gene. The V end was cut by 4 bases, the J end by 0 bases, with 17 bases between. CDR1 is SGDLS, CDR2 YYNGEE, per germline. The CDR3 has 17 residues.

This clonotype has at least ten counts. This CDR3 reads CASSVTGNSNQPQHF. The DNA of the CDR3 is TGTGCCAGCAGCGTGACAGGGAATAGCAATCAGCCCCAGCATTTT. V and J are TRBV9 and TRBJ1-5; TRBD1 agrees at 7 bases. This CDR3 is built from 15 residues. Trimming took 2 bases from V and 0 from J; bases not matched to a gene: 2. Germline loops: CDR1 SGDLS, CDR2 YYNGEE.

This clonotype occurred many times. The chain links TRBV9 to TRBJ2-1; D perhaps matches TRBD2 (5 bases). V dropped 0 bases and J dropped 9 bases, with 16 bases sitting between them. The CDR3 sequence is 15 residues long. Germline V gives CDR1 SGDLS, CDR2 YYNGEE. The chain's CDR3 is CASSVAAGPSSEQFF. The CDR3 bases are TGTGCCAGCAGCGTAGCGGCGGGCCCTTCGAGTGAGCAGTTCTTC.

At least ten counts were recorded for this clonotype. The rearrangement links TRBV9 to TRBJ2-2, with 8 bases identical to TRBD2. In germline, CDR1 is SGDLS, CDR2 YYNGEE. The trim removed 4 bases at V and 4 bases at J, leaving 15 bases unmatched. There are 18 residues in the CDR3. The DNA for the CDR3 is TGTGCCAGCAGCCCCCGGGGAAGCGGGGGTTTCCCCACCGGGGAGCTGTTTTTT. It translates to CASSPRGSGGFPTGELFF.

This clonotype was counted many times. The gene calls are TRBV9 and TRBJ1-3; 7 nucleotides line up with TRBD1. The germline V gene encodes CDR1 SGDLS and CDR2 YYNGEE. The V and J ends lost 2 bases and 2 bases, in that order; junction bases with no gene match: 4. The CDR3 length is 15 residues. Written as DNA, the CDR3 is TGTGCCAGCAGCGTCACAGGGGCTGCTGGAAACACCATATATTTT. This encodes CASSVTGAAGNTIYF.

This clonotype occurred many times. The chain carries TRBV9 and TRBJ1-5; D unresolved. Germline values: CDR1 SGDLS, CDR2 YYNGEE. Trimming removed 5 bases from V and 1 base from J, with 13 bases in between. CDR3 size: 15 residues. The CDR3 spells CASSQTPTSNQPQHF. CDR3 nucleotide sequence: TGTGCCAGCAGTCAGACACCCACAAGCAATCAGCCCCAGCATTTT.

In its sample, this clonotype was seen many times. The rearrangement uses TRBV9 and TRBJ2-5; TRBD2 is a possible D gene (7 bases). Trimming left V 3 bases short and J 4 bases short, with 13 bases between. CDR3 length equals 14 residues. CDR1 is SGDLS, CDR2 YYNGEE, per germline. CDR3: CASSEGGVVETQYF. Written as DNA, the CDR3 is TGTGCCAGCAGCGAGGGGGGGGTGGTAGAGACCCAGTACTTC. Looking up the rest from reference TRBV9 and TRBJ2-5 gives the full variable domain: DSGVTQTPKHLITATGQRVTLRCSPRSGDLSVYWYQQSLDQGLQFLIQYYNGEERAKGNILERFSAQQFPDLHSELNLSSLELGDSALYFCASSEGGVVETQYFGPGTRLLVL.

This clonotype was seen at least ten times. V usage is TRBV9 and J usage is TRBJ2-3, with D possibly TRBD2 on 5 matching bases. Germline V gene lookup returns CDR1 SGDLS and CDR2 YYNGEE. The CDR3 runs to 16 residues. V lost 1 base to trimming and J lost 2 bases, with 14 bases between them. The CDR3 protein is CASSVTPGLNTDTQYF. Written as DNA, the CDR3 is TGTGCCAGCAGCGTAACCCCAGGACTGAACACAGATACGCAGTATTTT.

At least ten counts were recorded for this clonotype. The V gene is TRBV9, the J gene TRBJ2-1; TRBD2 agrees at 12 bases. The CDR3 totals 14 residues. Germline assignment: CDR1 SGDLS and CDR2 YYNGEE. The CDR3 DNA follows: TGTGCAACGGCTAGCGGGAGGGCCGGGAATGAGCAGTTCTTC. It yields the protein CATASGRAGNEQFF.